This T cell receptor (beta chain) was retrieved from a study of blood T cell repertoires in COVID-19. About the study: COVID-19 samples collected from the United States, Italy and Spain covered acute and convalescent phases. PBMCs, B-cell-depleted T cells, or T cells were the source of the cDNA or gDNA that made up the material.

V shed 5 bases and J shed 2 bases, with 10 bases lying between them. There are 14 residues in the CDR3. Per germline, CDR1 LNHNV and CDR2 YYDKDF (reference sequence). Sequencing was performed with immunoSEQ multiplex PCR; in TCRdb, only in-frame clones are kept and a portion is missing. This table has 150,000 to 180,000 clones, around 85% appearing once. The V call is TRBV15, the J call TRBJ1-3; D perhaps matches TRBD1 (5 bases). This TCR was sampled from a woman between 55 and 75 years old with acute or convalescent COVID-19. Input material: peripheral blood. CDR3 residues: CATSVRAAGNTIYF. The CDR3 DNA is TGTGCCACCAGCGTCAGGGCGGCTGGAAACACCATATATTTT.